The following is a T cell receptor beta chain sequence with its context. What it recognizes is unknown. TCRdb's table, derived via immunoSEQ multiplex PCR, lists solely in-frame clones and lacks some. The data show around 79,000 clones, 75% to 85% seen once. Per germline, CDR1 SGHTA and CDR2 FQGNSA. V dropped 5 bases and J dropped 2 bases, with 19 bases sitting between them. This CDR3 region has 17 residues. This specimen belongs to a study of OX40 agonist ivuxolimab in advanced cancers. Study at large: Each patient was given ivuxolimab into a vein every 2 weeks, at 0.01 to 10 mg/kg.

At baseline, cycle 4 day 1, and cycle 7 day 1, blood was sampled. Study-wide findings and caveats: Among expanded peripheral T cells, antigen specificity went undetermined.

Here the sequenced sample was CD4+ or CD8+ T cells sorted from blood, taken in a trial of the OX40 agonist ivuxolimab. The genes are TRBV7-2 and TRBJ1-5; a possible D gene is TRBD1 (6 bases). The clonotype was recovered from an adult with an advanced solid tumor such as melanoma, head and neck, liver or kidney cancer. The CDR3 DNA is TGTGCCAGCAGCAAACGAGAGGCCGGGGGCGGCAATCAGCCCCAGCATTTT. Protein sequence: CASSKREAGGGNQPQHF. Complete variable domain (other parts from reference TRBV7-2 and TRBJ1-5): GAGVSQSPSNKVTEKGKDVELRCDPISGHTALYWYRQSLGQGLEFLIYFQGNSAPDKSGLPSDRFSAERTGGSVSTLTIQRTQQEDSAVYLCASSKREAGGGNQPQHFGDGTRLSIL.